The 6 T cell receptor beta chains below come from one sample, sequenced in a study of beta chain features in type 1 diabetes. For these receptors, no antigen is known. General study points: Type 1 diabetes patients had TCRB CDR3s that were shorter (moderately but significantly so) in all four CD4+ subsets.

Reverse transcribing all isolated RNA meant expressed TCRB transcripts were sequenced. Clones were read by immunoSEQ multiplex PCR, and TCRdb kept only the in-frame ones, dropping some. The sample consists of about 160,000 clones, about 8.1% of them appearing once. Material: central memory CD4+ T cells from blood. These receptors originate from a woman aged 18-29 years with type 1 diabetes.

This clone was seen ten or more times. The chain employs TRBV28 and TRBJ2-5; 7 nucleotides match TRBD2. Losses at the gene ends were 4 bases for V and 1 base for J; bases not matched to a gene: 0. There are 13 residues in the CDR3. The germline CDR1 and CDR2 sequences are MDHEN and SYDVKM. CDR3 DNA: TGTGCCAGCAGTTGGGGGGGCCAAGAGACCCAGTACTTC. Its protein product is CASSWGGQETQYF.

In DNA, the CDR3 is TGTGCCAGCAGCAAAGGGGACGGGGGGGGCACAGATACGCAGTATTTT. It codes for CASSKGDGGGTDTQYF. The V and J genes are TRBV7-2 and TRBJ2-3; the match to TRBD2 covers 8 bases. CDR1 and CDR2 (germline): SGHTA, FQGNSA. This CDR3 contains 16 residues. Losses at the gene ends were 5 bases for V and 1 base for J; bases not matched to a gene: 8.

V gene TRBV7-2 combines with J gene TRBJ2-5; 7 nucleotides line up with TRBD2. The length of the CDR3 is 16 residues. Germline CDR1 is SGHTA and CDR2 is FQGNSA. V trimming: 5 bases; J trimming: 1 base; junction bases outside the gene matches: 10. The chain's CDR3 is CASSPNGGLLQETQYF. DNA of the CDR3: TGTGCCAGCAGCCCCAACGGGGGACTACTCCAAGAGACCCAGTACTTC.

This clone was seen a few times. The V call is TRBV7-2, the J call TRBJ2-1; 9 bases match TRBD1. V was clipped by 5 bases and J by 9 bases; unmatched bases: 2. Germline V gene lookup returns CDR1 SGHTA and CDR2 FQGNSA. The CDR3 length is 12 residues. CDR3 residues: CASSKTGGEQFF. The CDR3 coding sequence is TGTGCCAGCAGCAAGACAGGGGGTGAGCAGTTCTTC.

This chain's CDR3 is CASSQGFESEKLFF. The CDR3 DNA reads as TGCGCCAGCAGCCAAGGCTTTGAGAGTGAAAAACTGTTTTTT. The rearrangement links TRBV4-1 to TRBJ1-4, with no clear D. CDR1 is MGHRA, CDR2 YSYEKL, per germline. This CDR3 is 14 amino acids long. V gave up 1 base and J gave up 7 bases, with 10 bases separating them.

The sample holds a few counts of this clone. The chain recombines TRBV7-9 with TRBJ1-3; possible D gene TRBD1, 5 bases. Germline CDR1 reads SEHNR; CDR2 reads FQNEAQ (reference sequence). This CDR3 has 15 amino acids. The V end was cut by 3 bases, the J end by 0 bases, with 9 bases between. In DNA form, the CDR3 reads TGTGCCAGCAGCTTGGGGCCCCTCTCTGGAAACACCATATATTTT. Translated: CASSLGPLSGNTIYF.